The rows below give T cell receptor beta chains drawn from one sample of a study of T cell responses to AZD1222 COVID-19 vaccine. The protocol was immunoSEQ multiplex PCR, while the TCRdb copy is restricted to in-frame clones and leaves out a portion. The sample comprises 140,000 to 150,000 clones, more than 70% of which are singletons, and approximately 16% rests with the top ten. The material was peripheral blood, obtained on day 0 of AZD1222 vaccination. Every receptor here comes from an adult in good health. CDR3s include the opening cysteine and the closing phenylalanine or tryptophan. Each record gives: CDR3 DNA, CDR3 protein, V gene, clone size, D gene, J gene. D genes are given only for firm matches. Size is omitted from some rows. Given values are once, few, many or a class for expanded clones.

TGTGCCAGCACCCCAGGGCCAGGAAACACCATATATTTT | CASTPGPGNTIYF | TRBV9 | - | - | TRBJ1-3
TGCAGCGTCGGAGGCCAGGGGCGCGAGCAGTACTTC | CSVGGQGREQYF | TRBV29-1 | - | - | TRBJ2-7
TGTGCCAGCAGCAAGGACAGGGCGAACTATGGCTACACCTTC | CASSKDRANYGYTF | TRBV5-4 | - | TRBD1 | TRBJ1-2
TGTGCCATCAGCAGACCGTACAATGAGCAGTTCTTC | CAISRPYNEQFF | TRBV10-3 | - | - | TRBJ2-1
TGCGCCAGCAACCCGACCCCTAGCAATCAGCCCCAGCATTTT | CASNPTPSNQPQHF | TRBV4-1 | - | - | TRBJ1-5
TGTGCCAGTACATCACGCTCCTATAATTCACCCCTCCACTTT | CASTSRSYNSPLHF | TRBV19 | - | - | TRBJ1-6
TGTGCCAGCAGCTTAGACTACGGACAGGGGCGGACTGAAGCTTTCTTT | CASSLDYGQGRTEAFF | TRBV7-2 | - | TRBD1 | TRBJ1-1
TGTGCCAGCAGCTCTAGGACGATCTCGGTTAGCAATCAGCCCCAGCATTTT | CASSSRTISVSNQPQHF | TRBV5-8 | - | - | TRBJ1-5
TGCGCCAGCAGCTCCGGACAGTACCAAGAGACCCAGTACTTC | CASSSGQYQETQYF | TRBV5-1 | - | - | TRBJ2-5
TGTGCCAGCAGCCCAGAGGGACAGGCTTCGAGAGGCTACACCTTC | CASSPEGQASRGYTF | TRBV7-2 | - | TRBD1 | TRBJ1-2
TGTGCCAGCAGCTTGTTAGCGGGGGAAGGGACCGGGGAGCTGTTTTTT | CASSLLAGEGTGELFF | TRBV7-2 | few | TRBD2 | TRBJ2-2
TGTGCCAGCAGTTACGGGCTAGCGGGGATATACAATGAGCAGTTCTTC | CASSYGLAGIYNEQFF | TRBV6-5 | - | TRBD2 | TRBJ2-1
TGTGCCAGCAGGCACGTTGCAGGGGATGGCTACACCTTC | CASRHVAGDGYTF | TRBV3-1/TRBV3-2 | once | - | TRBJ1-2
TGTGCCAGCAGTCGGGCAGGGGCCCTTCCGGAGCAGTACTTC | CASSRAGALPEQYF | TRBV25-1 | - | - | TRBJ2-7
TGTGCCAGCAGCCAAGGAGGATTATATGGCTACACCTTC | CASSQGGLYGYTF | TRBV3-1/TRBV3-2 | - | - | TRBJ1-2
TGTGCCAGCAGCGACGGGGTTACGCAGTATTTT | CASSDGVTQYF | TRBV9 | - | - | TRBJ2-3
TGTGCCAGTAGTATGAGACAGACCCGGAGCAATCAGCCCCAGCATTTT | CASSMRQTRSNQPQHF | TRBV19 | - | - | TRBJ1-5
TGTGCCAGTAGTATGTTGGACAGGAGAGACGGGGAGCTGTTTTTT | CASSMLDRRDGELFF | TRBV19 | - | TRBD1 | TRBJ2-2
TGTGCCAGCAGTTCCGTCGGGGGCTACACCTTC | CASSSVGGYTF | TRBV6-5 | - | - | TRBJ1-2
TGTGCCACCAGCGTAAGGATGAACACTGAAGCTTTCTTT | CATSVRMNTEAFF | TRBV15 | - | - | TRBJ1-1
TGTGCCAGCAGGGCCTCCTACAATGAGCAGTTCTTC | CASRASYNEQFF | TRBV2 | - | - | TRBJ2-1
TGTGCCAGCAGCGCCTACTCGGGGAGGGACTTAGGTACGCAGTATTTT | CASSAYSGRDLGTQYF | TRBV28 | - | TRBD2 | TRBJ2-3
TGTGCCAGCAGTTTAAGGGATAACACTGAAGCTTTCTTT | CASSLRDNTEAFF | TRBV12-3/TRBV12-4 | - | - | TRBJ1-1
TGTGCCAGCAGTTCCGGACAGAACTATGGCTACACCTTC | CASSSGQNYGYTF | TRBV6-6 | - | - | TRBJ1-2
TGCGCCAGCAGCACGGGACTGACGAACACTGAAGCTTTCTTT | CASSTGLTNTEAFF | TRBV5-1 | - | - | TRBJ1-1
TGTGCCAGCAGCCTACAACGAGGGGATACGCAGTATTTT | CASSLQRGDTQYF | TRBV7-9 | - | - | TRBJ2-3
TGTGCCAGCAGTTTATTAGTCGGCGGCTCCTACAATGAGCAGTTCTTC | CASSLLVGGSYNEQFF | TRBV28 | once | - | TRBJ2-1
TGTGCCAGCAGCTTACAGCAGGGAATAGTCTACGAGCAGTACTTC | CASSLQQGIVYEQYF | TRBV7-3 | - | - | TRBJ2-7
TGTGCCAGCACAGCGGGGGGGCGAGTAGATACGCAGTATTTT | CASTAGGRVDTQYF | TRBV9 | - | TRBD2 | TRBJ2-3
TGTGCCAGCAGCGTAGCACAGGGACCATACAATGAGCAGTTCTTC | CASSVAQGPYNEQFF | TRBV9 | - | - | TRBJ2-1
TGTGCCAGCTCAATGGGGCGCGGCTACACCTTC | CASSMGRGYTF | TRBV12-3/TRBV12-4 | - | - | TRBJ1-2
TGTGCCAGCAGCCCCTCAGCTCGACTAGCGGGAGGCCTCAGGGGGGAGACCCAGTACTTC | CASSPSARLAGGLRGETQYF | TRBV3-1/TRBV3-2 | - | TRBD2 | TRBJ2-5
TGTGCCAGCAGCCAACCCCTCCCGGGACAGGGTACGGACACCATATATTTT | CASSQPLPGQGTDTIYF | TRBV4-2 | - | TRBD1 | TRBJ1-3
TGTGCCATCAGTGAGTCAACAGGCAGGGTCGAGCAGTACTTC | CAISESTGRVEQYF | TRBV10-3 | - | - | TRBJ2-7
TGTGCCAGCATCTCAACGAGGGCTAATGAAAAACTGTTTTTT | CASISTRANEKLFF | TRBV19 | - | - | TRBJ1-4
TGCGTCAGCAGCTTCTCTGGCGGGGACACTGAAGCTTTCTTT | CVSSFSGGDTEAFF | TRBV5-1 | - | - | TRBJ1-1
TGCGCCAGCAGCTTGGGGTTGGGGCGCAGCGGGGAGCTGTTTTTT | CASSLGLGRSGELFF | TRBV5-1 | - | - | TRBJ2-2
TGTGCCAGCAGCTTAGAAAGGGTTGAAGCTTTCTTT | CASSLERVEAFF | TRBV11-2 | - | - | TRBJ1-1
TGTGCCAGTAGTACTAGCCGAGGAGCAGGCACTGAAGCTTTCTTT | CASSTSRGAGTEAFF | TRBV19 | few | - | TRBJ1-1
TGCGCCAGCAGCTACGTACCGAACACCGGGGAGCTGTTTTTT | CASSYVPNTGELFF | TRBV5-1 | - | - | TRBJ2-2
TGTGCCAGCGTTTATACCTACGAGCAGTACTTC | CASVYTYEQYF | TRBV6-5 | - | - | TRBJ2-7
TGTGCCAGCAGTGACGTCGGTGGCTACACCTTC | CASSDVGGYTF | TRBV6-1 | - | - | TRBJ1-2
TGTGCCAGCAGCTTAATGAGGAATGAGCAGTTCTTC | CASSLMRNEQFF | TRBV7-3 | - | - | TRBJ2-1
TGTGCCAGTAGCCCGGGACTAGCGGACCTCACAGATACGCAGTATTTT | CASSPGLADLTDTQYF | TRBV19 | - | TRBD2 | TRBJ2-3
TGTGCCAGCAGTTCGCCCGGGACAGGAGCTTTCTTT | CASSSPGTGAFF | TRBV12-3/TRBV12-4 | - | TRBD1 | TRBJ1-1
TGTGCCAGCAGTGTTTCCGCATTGAACAATGAGCAGTTCTTC | CASSVSALNNEQFF | TRBV2 | - | - | TRBJ2-1
TGTGCCAGCAGCGGGAGGTCTGGAAACACCATATATTTT | CASSGRSGNTIYF | TRBV6-8 | - | - | TRBJ1-3
TGTGCCAGCAGCTCGATGGACAGGGCGGGGTACGAGCAGTACTTC | CASSSMDRAGYEQYF | TRBV7-9 | - | TRBD1 | TRBJ2-7
TGTGCCAGCAGCTTAAGACAGGGGCTTCGAACTGAAGCTTTCTTT | CASSLRQGLRTEAFF | TRBV5-6 | - | TRBD1 | TRBJ1-1
TGTGCCAGCTCACCAAAGAGTTTACAGCTGAACACTGAAGCTTTCTTT | CASSPKSLQLNTEAFF | TRBV18 | - | - | TRBJ1-1
TGTGCCAGTAGTATGGACAGCTTCGACGGTTATGGCTACACCTTC | CASSMDSFDGYGYTF | TRBV19 | - | - | TRBJ1-2
TGTGCCAGCAGCCTTCGGGGGGGCCTCGACGAGCAGTACTTC | CASSLRGGLDEQYF | TRBV7-2 | - | TRBD2 | TRBJ2-7
TGTGCCAGTAGCCCAACCAGGACAGGGGGTGGAAATGAGCAGTTCTTC | CASSPTRTGGGNEQFF | TRBV19 | - | TRBD1 | TRBJ2-1
TGTGCCAGCAGCCGCCTGGGGACAGGGAGCACTGAAGCTTTCTTT | CASSRLGTGSTEAFF | TRBV3-1/TRBV3-2 | - | TRBD1 | TRBJ1-1
TGTGCCAGCAGCCCTCCTGCTGGAGGGGAGCTGTTTTTT | CASSPPAGGELFF | TRBV7-9 | - | - | TRBJ2-2
TGTGCCACCAGTGACCCCGCTCGCGAATCAGGCTACACCTTC | CATSDPARESGYTF | TRBV24-1 | - | - | TRBJ1-2
TGTGCCAGCAGCTGGCAGACAGGGTTTTCACCCCTCCACTTT | CASSWQTGFSPLHF | TRBV5-4 | - | TRBD1 | TRBJ1-6
TGCAGTGCTAGTTGGGGAAACACCATATATTTT | CSASWGNTIYF | TRBV20-1 | - | - | TRBJ1-3
TGTGCCAGTAGTACCCAGGGGGCGCCCGGCGGGAGGAACACCATATATTTT | CASSTQGAPGGRNTIYF | TRBV19 | - | TRBD1 | TRBJ1-3
TGTGCCAGCACCAGGAGGGGGGGCGACACCGGGGAGCTGTTTTTT | CASTRRGGDTGELFF | TRBV4-2 | - | - | TRBJ2-2